This T cell receptor (beta chain) was sequenced in a study of blood T cell repertoires in COVID-19. Study information: Samples taken during acute and convalescent COVID-19 were collected in the United States, Italy and Spain. T cells, B-cell-depleted T cells, or PBMCs provided the cDNA or gDNA that served as material.

V was cut by 0 bases and J by 6 bases, with 17 bases left in between. Germline V lookup: CDR1 LNHDA, CDR2 SQIVND (reference sequence). The CDR3 is 17 residues long. Seattle participants joined during active infection and were tracked over time. As handled by the study authors: Amplified reference gene primers provided the basis for estimating nucleated cell counts. TCRdb keeps only in-frame clones here, not all; method: immunoSEQ multiplex PCR. From that table come the V and J calls and clone size; the DNA was used to work out D and trimming. The table shows 300,000 to 450,000 clones, with 89% occurring only once.

The sample was peripheral blood. The chain joins TRBV19 to TRBJ2-2, with TRBD2 as a possible D gene (6 bases). The clonotype was recovered from a woman in her twenties or thirties with COVID-19, enrolled during active disease. The CDR3: CASSIDLGLAAPGELFF. The CDR3 region has the DNA TGTGCCAGTAGTATAGACCTGGGACTTGCCGCCCCCGGGGAGCTGTTTTTT.